This T cell receptor (beta chain) was captured in a study of T cells after posttransplantation cyclophosphamide (dated by TCRdb to about 2016). Context from the whole study: The study tracked T cell repertoire reconstitution by TRB sequencing after myeloablative bone marrow transplantation using posttransplantation cyclophosphamide as GVHD prophylaxis. Samples from about 32 PTCy-treated patients and approximately 15 related bone marrow donors of those patients were subjected to antigen receptor sequencing. Blood from all 35 or so PTCy patients with 1-year posttransplant specimens was subjected to TRB sequencing. In 3 patients, TRB sequencing was also performed on up to roughly 3 more blood samples taken 2 to 5.2 years after transplant, and in several patients, pretransplant blood was also TRB-sequenced. Because TRA and TRB clonality correlated tightly in eight or nine samples, later TCR analyses were limited to TRB. Public TRB sequences were searched against a database of over 3,500 sequences associated with responses to pathogens, tumor antigens, self-antigens and alloantigens. Paper-wide results and their limitations: Across 45 patients, TRB clonality was highly associated with recipient CMV seropositivity and CMV reactivation, and PTCy diversity was similar to diversity in CNI/methotrexate controls. Donor-recipient similarity was low at 1-2 months but rose over the first year, and later blood repertoires were often dominated by donor CD8+ memory clones. The TRB repertoires of T cells infiltrating skin or the GI tract showed only limited overlap with the TRB repertoires found in blood.

Of note for this clone: This receptor's antigen is unknown. There are no base qualities to consult, and no much larger clone falls within one base.

TRB sequencing was run on genomic DNA with either the immunoSEQ assay at survey resolution or the hsTCRB kit. The study's own analysis went as follows. Initial read processing used immunoSEQ software, and repertoire analyses used the LymphoSeq R package. Clonality was calculated as 1 minus normalized Shannon entropy, and the Gini coefficient was also calculated for each TRB dataset. Phenotypes of unsorted samples were inferred by mapping TRB sequences from sorted subsets of the recipient or donor onto the same recipient's unsorted samples. What TCRdb holds here is the immuneACCESS table cut down to in-frame rearrangements. Part of the clones is not present; checked against another copy, under half of the missing clones reflect an unresolved V gene, and the others are unexplained. The V and J calls and clone size come from that table; D and trimming were worked out from the DNA. Counted in this sample were about 10,000 clones; 80% to 90% of them appeared once. The top ten hold 1.6% of the sample.

V is cut back by 10 bases and J by 0 bases, with 10 bases in the junction unmatched. Taken from the germline V gene (reference sequence), the CDR1 and CDR2 loops are LNHDA and SQIVND. The CDR3 spans 15 residues, from the cysteine through the phenylalanine. Only the CDR3 portion is preserved as DNA: 45 bases, with reading frame beginning at the first base. On the day of marrow donation, related bone marrow donors gave peripheral blood samples. Peripheral blood and bone marrow mononuclear cells were isolated by Ficoll-Hypaque density centrifugation and were cryopreserved. FACS on a FACSAria II was used to sort CD4+ and CD8+ T cells, including the naive and memory subsets.

This TCR was sampled from a woman aged 55 to 70 in good health, CMV-negative, and a related stem cell transplant donor. The chain is encoded by TRBV19 joined to TRBJ2-3, with 7 bases matching TRBD1. Sequencing was done on a sample of memory CD4+ T cells sorted from PBMCs. DNA sequence: TGTGCCACCCGAGGGACAGCAGCTAGCACAGATACGCAGTATTTT. It encodes CATRGTAASTDTQYF.